By its share, the clone carrying this T cell receptor beta chain is medium-sized. Antigen unknown. Trimming took 8 bases from V and 1 from J, leaving 11 bases between them. The CDR3 loop spans 13 amino acids. Germline CDR1 is MNHEY and CDR2 is SVGEGT. This sample was included in a study of metastatic and nonmetastatic thyroid tumors. Background on the study: Across blood and tumor or nodule tissue, repertoires from malignant and benign thyroid patients were compared with one another.

MiXCR re-clonotyped the PCR reads for TCRdb. Seen here are 30,000 to 35,000 clones, roughly 17% observed once, and the top ten hold 3.4%. Study outcomes and limitations: Reports indicated that malignant thyroid tumors showed significantly higher TCR beta diversity than benign nodules did, in blood and tumor.

Thyroid surgery took place with no prior treatment in any patient. The chain couples TRBV6-2 or TRBV6-3 to TRBJ1-1; maybe TRBD1 (5 bases). The source of this sequence is a female donor with papillary thyroid cancer or a benign thyroid nodule (not recorded which). Some clones in this sample may be carry-over from other donors' samples. Material for sequencing was blood. CDR3 coding DNA: TGTGCCAGCGTCTTCCAGGGGAACACTGAAGCTTTCTTT. Protein: CASVFQGNTEAFF.